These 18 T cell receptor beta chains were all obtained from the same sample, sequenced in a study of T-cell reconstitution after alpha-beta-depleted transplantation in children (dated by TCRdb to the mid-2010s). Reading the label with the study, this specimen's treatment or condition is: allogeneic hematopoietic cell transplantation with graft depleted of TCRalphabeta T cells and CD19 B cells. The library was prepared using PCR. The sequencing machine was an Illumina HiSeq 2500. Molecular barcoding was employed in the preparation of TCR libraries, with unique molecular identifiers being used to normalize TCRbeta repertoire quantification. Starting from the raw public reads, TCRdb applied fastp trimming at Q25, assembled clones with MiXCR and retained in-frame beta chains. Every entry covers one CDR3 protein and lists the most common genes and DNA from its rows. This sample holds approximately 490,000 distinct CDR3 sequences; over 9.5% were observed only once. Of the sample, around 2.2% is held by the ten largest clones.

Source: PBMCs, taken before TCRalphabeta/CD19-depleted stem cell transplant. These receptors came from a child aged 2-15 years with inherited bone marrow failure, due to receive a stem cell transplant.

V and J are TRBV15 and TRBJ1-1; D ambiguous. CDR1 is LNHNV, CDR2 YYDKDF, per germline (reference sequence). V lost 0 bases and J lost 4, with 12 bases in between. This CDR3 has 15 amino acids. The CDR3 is CATSRDLGFGTEAFF. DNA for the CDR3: TGTGCCACCAGCAGAGACTTGGGATTTGGCACTGAAGCTTTCTTT.

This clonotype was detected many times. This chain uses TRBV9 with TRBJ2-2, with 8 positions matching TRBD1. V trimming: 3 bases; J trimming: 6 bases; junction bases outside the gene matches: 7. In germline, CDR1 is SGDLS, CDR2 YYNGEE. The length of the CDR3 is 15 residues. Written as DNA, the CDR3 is TGTGCCAGCAGCGAAATTGGACAGGGTCCCGGGGAGCTGTTTTTT. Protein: CASSEIGQGPGELFF. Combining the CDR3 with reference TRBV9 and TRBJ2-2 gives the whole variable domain DSGVTQTPKHLITATGQRVTLRCSPRSGDLSVYWYQQSLDQGLQFLIQYYNGEERAKGNILERFSAQQFPDLHSELNLSSLELGDSALYFCASSEIGQGPGELFFGEGSRLTVL.

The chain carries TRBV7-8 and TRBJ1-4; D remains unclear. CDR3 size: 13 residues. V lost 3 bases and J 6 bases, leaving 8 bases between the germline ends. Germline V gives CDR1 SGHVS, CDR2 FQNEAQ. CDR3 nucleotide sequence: TGTGCCAGCAGCTTCGGGATAGATGAAAAACTGTTTTTT. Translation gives CASSFGIDEKLFF.

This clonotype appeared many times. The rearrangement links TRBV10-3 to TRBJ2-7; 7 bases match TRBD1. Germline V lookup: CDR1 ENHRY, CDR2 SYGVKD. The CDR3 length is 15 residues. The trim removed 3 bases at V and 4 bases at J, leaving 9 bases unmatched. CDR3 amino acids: CAISETTGNYYEQYF. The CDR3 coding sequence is TGTGCCATCAGTGAAACGACAGGGAATTATTACGAGCAGTACTTC.

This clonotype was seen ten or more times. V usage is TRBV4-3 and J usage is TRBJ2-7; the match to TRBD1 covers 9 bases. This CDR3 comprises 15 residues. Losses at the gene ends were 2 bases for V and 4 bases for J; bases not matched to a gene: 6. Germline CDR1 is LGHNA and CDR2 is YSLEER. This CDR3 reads CASSQPRTGEYEQYF. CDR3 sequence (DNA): TGCGCCAGCAGCCAACCGAGGACAGGGGAATACGAGCAGTACTTC.

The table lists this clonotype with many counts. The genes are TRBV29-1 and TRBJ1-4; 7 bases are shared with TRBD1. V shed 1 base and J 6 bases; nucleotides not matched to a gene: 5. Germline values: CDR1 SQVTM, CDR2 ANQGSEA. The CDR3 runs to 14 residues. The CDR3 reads CSVEGTGADEKLFF. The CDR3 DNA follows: TGCAGCGTTGAAGGAACAGGGGCGGATGAAAAACTGTTTTTT.

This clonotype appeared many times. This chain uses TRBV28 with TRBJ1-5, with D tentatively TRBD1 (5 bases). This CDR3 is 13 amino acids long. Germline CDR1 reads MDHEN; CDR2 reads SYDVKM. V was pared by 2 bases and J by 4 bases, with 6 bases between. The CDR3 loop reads CASSLPGNQPQHF. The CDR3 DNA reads TGTGCCAGCAGTTTACCAGGGAATCAGCCCCAGCATTTT.

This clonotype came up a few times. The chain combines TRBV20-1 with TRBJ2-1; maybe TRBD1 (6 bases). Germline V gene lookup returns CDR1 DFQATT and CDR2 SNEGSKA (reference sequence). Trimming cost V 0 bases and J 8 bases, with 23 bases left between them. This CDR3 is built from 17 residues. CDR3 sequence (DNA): TGCAGTGCTAGAGATTCCCGAGTTTGGGGGCGAATCGATGAGCAGTTCTTC. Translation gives CSARDSRVWGRIDEQFF.

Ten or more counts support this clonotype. CDR3 region: CASSLMLAGANEQFF. CDR3 coding DNA: TGTGCCAGCAGTTTAATGCTAGCGGGGGCCAATGAGCAGTTCTTC. The J gene is TRBJ2-1, the V gene TRBV12-3 or TRBV12-4; the match to TRBD2 covers 10 bases. The length of the CDR3 is 15 residues. V lost 2 bases and J lost 6; bases outside the gene matches: 4.

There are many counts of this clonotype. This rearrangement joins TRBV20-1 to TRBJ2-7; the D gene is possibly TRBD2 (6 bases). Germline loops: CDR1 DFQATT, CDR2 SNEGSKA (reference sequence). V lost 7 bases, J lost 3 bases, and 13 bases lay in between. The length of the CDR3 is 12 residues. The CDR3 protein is CSVSGGVYEQYF. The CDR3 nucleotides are TGCAGTGTAAGCGGAGGGGTCTACGAGCAGTACTTC.

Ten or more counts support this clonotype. This chain's CDR3 is CASSLGQGAEEQYF. In nucleotides, the CDR3 is TGCGCCAGCAGCTTGGGACAGGGGGCGGAGGAGCAGTACTTC. The V call is TRBV4-1, the J call TRBJ2-7; 12 bases are shared with TRBD1. Trimming took 5 bases from V and 7 from J; bases not matched to a gene: 6. CDR1 MGHRA and CDR2 YSYEKL come from the germline V gene. This CDR3 region has 14 residues.

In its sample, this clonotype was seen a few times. The CDR3 sequence is CASSYDGHPINTDTQYF. CDR3 DNA sequence: TGTGCCAGCAGTTACGATGGACACCCTATTAACACAGATACGCAGTATTTT. J is TRBJ2-3 and V is TRBV6-5, with D perhaps TRBD1 (5 bases). Trimming stripped 2 bases from V and 2 bases from J, with 17 bases between. The CDR3 totals 17 residues. Per the germline V gene, CDR1 is MNHEY and CDR2 is SVGAGI.

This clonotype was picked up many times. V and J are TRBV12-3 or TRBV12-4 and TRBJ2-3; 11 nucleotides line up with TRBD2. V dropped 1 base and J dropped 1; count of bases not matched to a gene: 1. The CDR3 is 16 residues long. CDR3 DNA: TGTGCCAGCAGTTTAGTGGGACTAGCGGGCACAGATACGCAGTATTTT. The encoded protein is CASSLVGLAGTDTQYF.

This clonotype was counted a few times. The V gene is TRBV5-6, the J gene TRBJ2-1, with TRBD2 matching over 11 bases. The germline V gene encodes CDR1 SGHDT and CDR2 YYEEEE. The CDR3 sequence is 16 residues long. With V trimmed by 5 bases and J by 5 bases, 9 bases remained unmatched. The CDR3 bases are TGTGCCAGCAGTCATATAGCGGGAGGGCCCAACAATGAGCAGTTCTTC. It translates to CASSHIAGGPNNEQFF.

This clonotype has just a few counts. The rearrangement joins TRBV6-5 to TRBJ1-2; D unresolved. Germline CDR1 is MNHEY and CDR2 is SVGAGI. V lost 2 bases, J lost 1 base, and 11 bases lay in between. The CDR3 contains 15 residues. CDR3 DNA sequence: TGTGCCAGCAGTTACATAGGAGAGGTTAACTATGGCTACACCTTC. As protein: CASSYIGEVNYGYTF.

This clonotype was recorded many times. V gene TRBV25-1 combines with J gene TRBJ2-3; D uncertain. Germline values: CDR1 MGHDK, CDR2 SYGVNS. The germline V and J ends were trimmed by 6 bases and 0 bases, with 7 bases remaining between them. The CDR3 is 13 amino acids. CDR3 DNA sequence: TGTGCCAGCAGGGAACGAAGCACAGATACGCAGTATTTT. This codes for CASRERSTDTQYF.

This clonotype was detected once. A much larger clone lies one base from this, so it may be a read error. CDR3 DNA: TGTGCCACCAGCCAAGATACGTCCAAGCGGGAGAAGGACGAGCAGTACTTC. Translation gives CATSQDTSKREKDEQYF. The chain combines TRBV3-1 with TRBJ2-7, with 8 bases aligning to TRBD2. Germline CDR1 is LGHDT and CDR2 is YNNKEL (reference sequence). The CDR3 runs 17 residues.

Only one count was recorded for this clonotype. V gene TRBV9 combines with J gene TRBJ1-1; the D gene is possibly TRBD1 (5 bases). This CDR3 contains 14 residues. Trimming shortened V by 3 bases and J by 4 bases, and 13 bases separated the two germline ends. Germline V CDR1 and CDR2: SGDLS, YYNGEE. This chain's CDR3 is CASSALTGGTEAFF. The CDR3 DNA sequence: TGTGCCAGCAGCGCCCTTACGGGGGGCACTGAAGCTTTCTTT.